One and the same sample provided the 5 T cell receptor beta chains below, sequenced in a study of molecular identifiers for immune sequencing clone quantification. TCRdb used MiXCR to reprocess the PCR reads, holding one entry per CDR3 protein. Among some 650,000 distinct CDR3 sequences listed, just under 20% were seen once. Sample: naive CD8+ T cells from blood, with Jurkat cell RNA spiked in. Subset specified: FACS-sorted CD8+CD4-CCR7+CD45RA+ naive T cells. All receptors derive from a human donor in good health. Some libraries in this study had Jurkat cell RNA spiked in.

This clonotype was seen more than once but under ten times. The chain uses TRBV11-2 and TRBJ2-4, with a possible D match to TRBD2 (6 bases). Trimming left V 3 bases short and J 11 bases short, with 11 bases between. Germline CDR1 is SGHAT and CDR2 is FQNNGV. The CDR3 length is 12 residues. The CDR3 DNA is TGTGCCAGCAGCTTTGGAGGGGCCTTTCAGTACTTC. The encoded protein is CASSFGGAFQYF.

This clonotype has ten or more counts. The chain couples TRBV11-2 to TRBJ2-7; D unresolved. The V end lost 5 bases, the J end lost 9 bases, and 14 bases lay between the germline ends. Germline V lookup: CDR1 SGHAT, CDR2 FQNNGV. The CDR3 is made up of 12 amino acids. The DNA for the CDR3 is TGTGCCAGCAGCCCGATTACGTCAGTGCAGTACTTC. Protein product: CASSPITSVQYF.

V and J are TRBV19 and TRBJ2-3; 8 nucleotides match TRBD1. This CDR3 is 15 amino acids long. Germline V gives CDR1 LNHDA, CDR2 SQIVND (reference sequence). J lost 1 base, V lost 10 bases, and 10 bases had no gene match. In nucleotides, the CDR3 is TGTGCCACGAACTCTCCGGGACAGGGCACAGATACGCAGTATTTT. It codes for CATNSPGQGTDTQYF.

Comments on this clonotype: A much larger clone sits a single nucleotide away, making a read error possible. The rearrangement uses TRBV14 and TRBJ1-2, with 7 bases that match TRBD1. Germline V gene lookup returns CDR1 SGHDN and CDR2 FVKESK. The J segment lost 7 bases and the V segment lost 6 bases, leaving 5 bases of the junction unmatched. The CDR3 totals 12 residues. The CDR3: CASRPTGVGYTF. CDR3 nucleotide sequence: TGTGCCAGCAGGCCCACAGGGGTTGGCTACACCTTC.

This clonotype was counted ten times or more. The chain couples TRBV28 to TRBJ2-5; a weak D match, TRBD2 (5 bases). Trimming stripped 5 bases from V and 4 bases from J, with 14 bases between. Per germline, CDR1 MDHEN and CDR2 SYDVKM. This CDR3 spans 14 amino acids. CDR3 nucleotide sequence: TGTGCCAGCAGTCTAAGGCCTAGCACAGAGACCCAGTACTTC. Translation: CASSLRPSTETQYF.